This is a list of T cell receptor beta chains from one sample in a study of T cells in Graves' hyperthyroidism and ophthalmopathy. TCRdb redid the calling of the multiplex PCR reads with MiXCR, one entry per CDR3 protein. The sample holds 700,000 or so distinct CDR3 sequences; roughly 15% are singletons and the top ten take under 15%. Input material: blood. The source is a woman aged 45-59 years with Graves' ophthalmopathy. Both conserved end residues are part of each CDR3. D genes are given only for firm matches. Some rows have no size entry. The others give once, few or many, or a class for an expanded clone.

clone_size j_call d_call v_call cdr3_aa cdr3_nt
many TRBJ2-3 - TRBV4-3 CASSQVEGVDTQYF TGCGCCAGCAGCCAAGTCGAAGGAGTAGATACGCAGTATTTT
many TRBJ2-1 TRBD2 TRBV2 CASSEGGGSYNEQFF TGTGCCAGCAGTGAAGGGGGGGGTTCCTACAATGAGCAGTTCTTC
many TRBJ2-7 TRBD2 TRBV18 CASSLPAGGEQYF TGTGCCAGCTCACTCCCGGCGGGAGGCGAGCAGTACTTC
- TRBJ2-1 - TRBV3-1 CASSQDQAPSSYNEQFF TGTGCCAGCAGCCAAGATCAGGCCCCGAGCTCCTACAATGAGCAGTTCTTC
few TRBJ2-1 TRBD2 TRBV6-1 CASSWLADYYNEQFF TGTGCCAGCAGTTGGCTAGCGGATTATTACAATGAGCAGTTCTTC
many TRBJ2-3 - TRBV7-8 CASSFYIDTQYF TGTGCCAGCAGCTTTTACATAGATACGCAGTATTTT
- TRBJ2-7 TRBD1 TRBV15 CATSRGTGVYEQYF TGTGCCACCAGCAGAGGGACAGGGGTTTACGAGCAGTACTTC
many TRBJ1-1 - TRBV11-1 CASSPRTRLVAFF TGTGCCAGCAGCCCACGGACGAGGTTGGTAGCTTTCTTT
many TRBJ2-7 - TRBV7-2 CASSLLGEEYYEQYF TGTGCCAGCAGCTTATTGGGAGAAGAGTACTACGAGCAGTACTTC
many TRBJ2-1 TRBD2 TRBV20-1 CSSPGGGKTSYNEQFF TGCAGTTCCCCGGGGGGGGGCAAGACCTCCTACAATGAGCAGTTCTTC
- TRBJ2-7 TRBD2 TRBV4-2 CASSQNRAGEREQYF TGTGCCAGCAGCCAAAATAGAGCGGGAGAGAGGGAGCAGTACTTC
many TRBJ2-1 - TRBV20-1 CSAVGAGVSYNEQFF TGCAGTGCTGTGGGGGCGGGAGTCAGCTACAATGAGCAGTTCTTC
many TRBJ2-7 - TRBV20-1 CSARTGVYEQYF TGCAGTGCTAGGACAGGAGTATACGAGCAGTACTTC
few TRBJ2-7 - TRBV20-1 CSARARLPSYEQYF TGCAGTGCTAGAGCCCGACTACCTTCCTACGAGCAGTACTTC
few TRBJ1-2 TRBD1 TRBV29-1 CSALGQGGYGYTF TGCAGCGCCCTTGGACAGGGCGGATATGGCTACACCTTC
many TRBJ2-5 TRBD2 TRBV28 CASSDPGTSGGETQYF TGTGCCAGCAGCGATCCCGGGACTAGCGGGGGAGAGACCCAGTACTTC